The clone carrying this TCR beta chain was observed a handful of times. The antigen remains unidentified. This CDR3 spans 14 amino acids. The germline V and J ends were trimmed by 2 bases and 2 bases, with 10 bases remaining between them. These data are taken from a study of T-cell reconstitution after alpha-beta-depleted transplantation in children. Using unique molecular identifiers, the investigators prepared the TCRbeta library. TCRdb used MiXCR to reprocess the PCR reads, holding one entry per CDR3 protein. The table has about a million distinct CDR3 sequences, about 29% seen once. General study points: At around two months after transplant, the alpha-beta T cells were reportedly derived from several hundred expanded clones that came from non-depleted graft cells. At the one-year point after transplant, T-cell counts and TCRbeta diversity were found to come mostly from T cells that had been newly produced. Surviving recipient T cells and intrathymic progenitors accounted for some patients' high TCRbeta diversity at day 60.

Material: PBMCs, mostly from graft donor cells, obtained 360 days after TCRalphabeta/CD19-depleted stem cell transplant. This chain uses TRBV12-3 or TRBV12-4 with TRBJ2-7; D is unclear. The receptor comes from a boy under two years old who had a stem cell transplant for SCID, so the T cells may come from the graft donor. The CDR3 DNA follows: TGTGCCAGCAGTTTAAGGGCAGTAACCTACGAGCAGTACTTC. Translating it yields CASSLRAVTYEQYF.